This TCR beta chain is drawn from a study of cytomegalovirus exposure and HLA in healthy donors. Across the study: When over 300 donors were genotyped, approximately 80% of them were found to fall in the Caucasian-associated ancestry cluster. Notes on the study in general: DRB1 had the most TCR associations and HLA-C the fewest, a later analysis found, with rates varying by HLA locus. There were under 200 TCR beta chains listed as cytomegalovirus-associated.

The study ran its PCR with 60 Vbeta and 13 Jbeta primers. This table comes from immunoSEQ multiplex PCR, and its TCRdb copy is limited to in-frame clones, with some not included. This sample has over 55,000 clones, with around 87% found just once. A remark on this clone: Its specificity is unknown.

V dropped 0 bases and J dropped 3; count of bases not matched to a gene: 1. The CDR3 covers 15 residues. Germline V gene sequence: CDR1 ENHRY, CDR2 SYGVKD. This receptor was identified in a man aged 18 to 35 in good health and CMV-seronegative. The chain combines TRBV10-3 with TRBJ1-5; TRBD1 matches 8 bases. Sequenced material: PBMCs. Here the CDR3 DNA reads TGTGCCATCAGTGAGTCGACAGGGGACAATCAGCCCCAGCATTTT. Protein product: CAISESTGDNQPQHF.